The sequence of this TCR beta chain was determined in a study of shared clonotypes between healthy human individuals. For the study at large: Donors had three CD4 naive, three CD4 memory, two CD8 naive and one CD8 memory plate apiece.

A split of CD4+ cells into CD45RA+ naive and CD45RA-negative memory subsets was performed. Genomic DNA per cell subset filled all wells of several immunoSEQ plates. Repertoires were generated with immunoSEQ multiplex PCR, while TCRdb's copy carries only in-frame clones and drops some. This table holds approximately 980,000 clones, approximately 80% found once. CDR1 and CDR2 from the germline V gene are SGHDT and YYEEEE. Trimming shortened V by 5 bases and J by 5 bases, and 13 bases separated the two germline ends. The CDR3 has 13 amino acids. The rearrangement links TRBV5-6 to TRBJ1-1, with D possibly being TRBD1 (6 bases). The sequencing input was memory CD4+ T cells sorted from blood. Subset in this sample: CD45RA-negative fraction. The TCR was taken from a man aged 18 to 29 in good health. In nucleotides, the CDR3 is TGTGCCAGCAGGCCGGTAGGGGGGACTGAAGCTTTCTTT. Its translation is CASRPVGGTEAFF.